This T cell receptor (beta chain) was sequenced during a study of T cells after posttransplantation cyclophosphamide. Study-wide results and limits: Recipient CMV seropositivity and CMV reactivation strongly tracked TRB clonality.

Sequenced by immunoSEQ multiplex PCR; TCRdb stores in-frame clones only, minus some. This table has roughly 70,000 clones, around 93% appearing once. Note on this clone: The antigen remains undetermined.

There are 16 residues in the CDR3. J gave up 4 bases and V 1 base, and 8 bases lay outside the gene matches. Germline assignment: CDR1 LGHNA and CDR2 YNFKEQ. V is TRBV4-2 and J is TRBJ2-3; 7 bases map to TRBD1. Sequencing was done on a sample of PBMCs. This clonotype was sampled from a young woman in good health and a related stem cell transplant donor. The CDR3, as DNA: TGTGCCAGCAGCCAAGTCGGGCAAAGGGGGCCAGATACGCAGTATTTT. It encodes CASSQVGQRGPDTQYF.